These 5 T cell receptor beta chains were all obtained from the same sample, sequenced in a study of T-cell memory formation after mild COVID-19. TCRdb processed the 5' RACE reads anew with MiXCR; each CDR3 protein has one entry. The sample records about 450,000 distinct CDR3 sequences, 20% to 30% being singletons. The specimen sequenced was PBMCs or a T cell subset sorted from them (not recorded which). The receptors here all came from an adult woman who had mild COVID-19 (a few samples of this study predate the infection). Cell type and time point are not known.

The rearrangement uses TRBV12-3 or TRBV12-4 and TRBJ1-6; TRBD1 might be the D (5 bases). The V end was cut by 5 bases, the J end by 0 bases, with 11 bases between. This CDR3 region has 16 residues. The CDR3 here is CASSPPGGSYNSPLHF. The CDR3 nucleotides are TGTGCCAGCAGTCCGCCTGGGGGCTCCTATAATTCACCCCTCCACTTT.

The J gene is TRBJ1-6, the V gene TRBV11-3; 9 bases align to TRBD1. In germline, CDR1 is SGHNT, CDR2 YENEEA. This CDR3 contains 16 residues. The trim removed 5 bases at V and 8 bases at J, leaving 10 bases unmatched. The CDR3 sequence: CASSQRDRVIYSPLHF. CDR3 sequence (DNA): TGTGCCAGCAGCCAGCGGGACAGGGTTATTTATTCACCCCTCCACTTT. The whole variable domain, remainder taken from reference TRBV11-3 and TRBJ1-6, is EAGVVQSPRYKIIEKKQPVAFWCNPISGHNTLYWYLQNLGQGPELLIRYENEEAVDDSQLPKDRFSAERLKGVDSTLKIQPAELGDSAVYLCASSQRDRVIYSPLHFGNGTRLTVT.

V and J are TRBV7-9 and TRBJ1-1; D is perhaps TRBD1 (6 bases). Per germline, CDR1 SEHNR and CDR2 FQNEAQ (reference sequence). Trimming pared 3 bases from V and 1 base from J, leaving 15 bases between. The CDR3 length is 16 residues. The CDR3 nucleotides read TGTGCCAGCAGCTTTGCAGGGGTGGCATGGAACACTGAAGCTTTCTTT. Protein: CASSFAGVAWNTEAFF.

J is TRBJ1-1 and V is TRBV11-2; 8 nucleotides agree with TRBD1. Germline trimming cut 5 bases from V and 6 bases from J; bases unmatched to any gene: 5. The CDR3 runs 13 residues. Germline V CDR1 and CDR2: SGHAT, FQNNGV. In DNA form, the CDR3 reads TGTGCCAGCAGCCAGACAGGGGAAGCTGAAGCTTTCTTT. Translated, it gives CASSQTGEAEAFF.

This clonotype was seen a few times. V is TRBV20-1 and J is TRBJ2-1; 8 bases are a match to TRBD2. Trimming took 1 base from V and 4 from J; bases not matched to a gene: 15. The CDR3 contains 18 residues. Germline assignment: CDR1 DFQATT and CDR2 SNEGSKA (reference sequence). The CDR3 spells CSARGAAGGGHKYNEQFF. CDR3 DNA sequence: TGCAGTGCTAGAGGCGCCGCTGGCGGGGGGCATAAGTACAATGAGCAGTTCTTC.